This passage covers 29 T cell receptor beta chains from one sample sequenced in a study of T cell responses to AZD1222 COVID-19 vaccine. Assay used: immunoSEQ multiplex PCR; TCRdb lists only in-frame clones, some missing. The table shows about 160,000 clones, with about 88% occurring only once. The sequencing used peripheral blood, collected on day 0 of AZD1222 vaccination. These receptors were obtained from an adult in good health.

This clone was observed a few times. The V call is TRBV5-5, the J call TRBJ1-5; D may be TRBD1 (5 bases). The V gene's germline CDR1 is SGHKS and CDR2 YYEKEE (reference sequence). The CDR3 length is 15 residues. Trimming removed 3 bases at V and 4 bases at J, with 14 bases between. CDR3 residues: CASSSPHEGNQPQHF. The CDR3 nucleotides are TGTGCCAGCAGCTCCCCACATGAGGGGAATCAGCCCCAGCATTTT.

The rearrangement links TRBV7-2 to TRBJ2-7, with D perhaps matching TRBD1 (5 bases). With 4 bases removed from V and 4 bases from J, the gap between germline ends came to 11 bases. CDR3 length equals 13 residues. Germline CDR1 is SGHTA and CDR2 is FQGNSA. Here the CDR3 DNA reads TGTGCCAGCAGCTCAGGGTTGAGGTACGAGCAGTACTTC. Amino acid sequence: CASSSGLRYEQYF. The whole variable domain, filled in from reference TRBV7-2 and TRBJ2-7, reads GAGVSQSPSNKVTEKGKDVELRCDPISGHTALYWYRQSLGQGLEFLIYFQGNSAPDKSGLPSDRFSAERTGGSVSTLTIQRTQQEDSAVYLCASSSGLRYEQYFGPGTRLTVT.

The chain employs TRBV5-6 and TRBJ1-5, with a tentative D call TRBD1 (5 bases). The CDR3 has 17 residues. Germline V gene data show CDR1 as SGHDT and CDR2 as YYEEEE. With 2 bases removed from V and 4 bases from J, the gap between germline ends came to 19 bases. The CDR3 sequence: CASSFYRGSPANQPQHF. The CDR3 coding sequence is TGTGCCAGCAGCTTTTACCGGGGCTCCCCGGCAAATCAGCCCCAGCATTTT.

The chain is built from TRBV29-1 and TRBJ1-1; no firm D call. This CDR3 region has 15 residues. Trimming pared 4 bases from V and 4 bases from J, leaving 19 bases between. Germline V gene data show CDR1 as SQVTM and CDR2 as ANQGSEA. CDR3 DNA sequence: TGCAGCGTTGGGGCCCCCCGCCCCTCGAGCACTGAAGCTTTCTTT. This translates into CSVGAPRPSSTEAFF. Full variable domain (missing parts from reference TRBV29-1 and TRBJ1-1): SAVISQKPSRDICQRGTSLTIQCQVDSQVTMMFWYRQQPGQSLTLIATANQGSEATYESGFVIDKFPISRPNLTFSTLTVSNMSPEDSSIYLCSVGAPRPSSTEAFFGQGTRLTVV.

CDR3 sequence (DNA): TGTGCCAGCAGCTTAGGTCGGAACTACGAGCAGTACTTC. As protein: CASSLGRNYEQYF. The chain recombines TRBV11-2 with TRBJ2-7; D is undetermined. Trimming pared 1 base from V and 3 bases from J, leaving 7 bases between. Germline V CDR1 and CDR2: SGHAT, FQNNGV. The CDR3 runs 13 residues.

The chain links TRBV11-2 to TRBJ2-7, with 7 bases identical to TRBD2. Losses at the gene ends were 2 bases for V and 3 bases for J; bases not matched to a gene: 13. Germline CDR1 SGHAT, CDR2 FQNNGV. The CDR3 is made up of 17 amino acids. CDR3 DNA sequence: TGTGCCAGCAGCTTATCATTGCTCACGGGAGGCGGCTACGAGCAGTACTTC. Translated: CASSLSLLTGGGYEQYF.

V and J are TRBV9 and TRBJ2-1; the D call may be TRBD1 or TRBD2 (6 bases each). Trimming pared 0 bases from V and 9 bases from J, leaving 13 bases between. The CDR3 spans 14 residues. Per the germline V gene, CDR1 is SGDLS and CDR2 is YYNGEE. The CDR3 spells CASSVVWGAGEQFF. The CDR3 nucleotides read TGTGCCAGCAGCGTAGTTTGGGGGGCCGGTGAGCAGTTCTTC.

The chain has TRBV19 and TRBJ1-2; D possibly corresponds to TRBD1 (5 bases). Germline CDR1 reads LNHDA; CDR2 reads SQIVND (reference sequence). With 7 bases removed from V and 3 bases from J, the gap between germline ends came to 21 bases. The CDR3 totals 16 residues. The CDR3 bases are TGTGCCAGTACCTCACACCTTGCCAGGGACCACTATGGCTACACCTTC. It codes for CASTSHLARDHYGYTF.

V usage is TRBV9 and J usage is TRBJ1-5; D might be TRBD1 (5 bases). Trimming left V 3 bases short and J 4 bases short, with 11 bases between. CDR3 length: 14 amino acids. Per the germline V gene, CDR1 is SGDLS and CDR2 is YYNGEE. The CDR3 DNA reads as TGTGCCAGCAGCGCTTCAGGGAAAAATCAGCCCCAGCATTTT. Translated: CASSASGKNQPQHF.

The CDR3 DNA reads TGTGCCAGCAGTTTCTTGCGGCGGACTTTCTTT. Its protein is CASSFLRRTFF. The J gene is TRBJ1-1, the V gene TRBV27; D remains unclear. Trimming cost V 3 bases and J 12 bases, with 11 bases left between them. This CDR3 contains 11 residues. Germline V lookup: CDR1 MNHEY, CDR2 SMNVEV (reference sequence).

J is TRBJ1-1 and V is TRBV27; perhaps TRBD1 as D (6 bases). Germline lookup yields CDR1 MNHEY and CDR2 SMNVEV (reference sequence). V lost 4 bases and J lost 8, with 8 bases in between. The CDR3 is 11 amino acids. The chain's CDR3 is CASSYRDEAFF. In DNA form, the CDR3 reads TGTGCCAGCAGTTACAGGGACGAAGCTTTCTTT.

CDR3 in amino acids: CATREVNTEAFF. CDR3 DNA sequence: TGTGCCACCCGCGAGGTGAACACTGAAGCTTTCTTT. The chain joins TRBV28 to TRBJ1-1; D call uncertain. V lost 10 bases and J lost 0, with 9 bases in between. The CDR3 length is 12 residues. Germline lookup yields CDR1 MDHEN and CDR2 SYDVKM.

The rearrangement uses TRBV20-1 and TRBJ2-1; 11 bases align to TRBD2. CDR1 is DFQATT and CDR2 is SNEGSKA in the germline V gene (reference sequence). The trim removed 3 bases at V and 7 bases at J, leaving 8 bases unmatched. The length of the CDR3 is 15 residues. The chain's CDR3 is CSASSVSGRGNEQFF. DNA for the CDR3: TGCAGTGCTAGTAGCGTTAGCGGGAGGGGGAATGAGCAGTTCTTC.

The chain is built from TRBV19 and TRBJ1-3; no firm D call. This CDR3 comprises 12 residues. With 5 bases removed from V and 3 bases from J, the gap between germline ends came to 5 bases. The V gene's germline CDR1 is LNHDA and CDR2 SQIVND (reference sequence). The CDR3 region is CASSWGGNTIYF. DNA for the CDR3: TGTGCCAGTAGTTGGGGTGGAAACACCATATATTTT.

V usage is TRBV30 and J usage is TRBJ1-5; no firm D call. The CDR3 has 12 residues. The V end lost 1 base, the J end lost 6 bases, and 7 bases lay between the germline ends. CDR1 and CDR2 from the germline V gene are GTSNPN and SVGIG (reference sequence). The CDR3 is CAWSAPGQPQHF. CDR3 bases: TGTGCCTGGAGTGCCCCGGGTCAGCCCCAGCATTTT.

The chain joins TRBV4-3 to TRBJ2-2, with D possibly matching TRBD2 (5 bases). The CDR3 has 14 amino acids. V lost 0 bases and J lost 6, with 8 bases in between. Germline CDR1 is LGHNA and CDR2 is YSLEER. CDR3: CASSQDYGAGELFF. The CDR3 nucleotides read TGCGCCAGCAGCCAAGATTACGGGGCCGGGGAGCTGTTTTTT.

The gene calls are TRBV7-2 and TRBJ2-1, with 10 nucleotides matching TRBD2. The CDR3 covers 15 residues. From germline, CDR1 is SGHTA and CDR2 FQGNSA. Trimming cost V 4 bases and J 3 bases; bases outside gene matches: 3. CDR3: CASSSAGGGYNEQFF. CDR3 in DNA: TGTGCCAGCAGCTCAGCGGGAGGGGGCTACAATGAGCAGTTCTTC.

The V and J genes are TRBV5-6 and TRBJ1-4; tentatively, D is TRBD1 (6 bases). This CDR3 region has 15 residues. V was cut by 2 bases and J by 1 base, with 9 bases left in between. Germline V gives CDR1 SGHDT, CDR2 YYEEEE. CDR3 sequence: CASSLTGRTNEKLFF. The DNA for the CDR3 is TGTGCCAGCAGCTTAACAGGGCGAACTAATGAAAAACTGTTTTTT.

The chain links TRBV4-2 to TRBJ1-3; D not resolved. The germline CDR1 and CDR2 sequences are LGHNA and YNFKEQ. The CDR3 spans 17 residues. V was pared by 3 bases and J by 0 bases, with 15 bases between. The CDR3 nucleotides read TGTGCCAGCAGCCAGTTCCCACAGAGGGACTCTGGAAACACCATATATTTT. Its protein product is CASSQFPQRDSGNTIYF.

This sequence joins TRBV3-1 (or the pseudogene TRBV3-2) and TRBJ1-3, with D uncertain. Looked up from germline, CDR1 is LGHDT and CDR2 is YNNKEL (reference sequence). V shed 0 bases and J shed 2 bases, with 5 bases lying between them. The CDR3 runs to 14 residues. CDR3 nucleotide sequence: TGTGCCAGCAGCCAAGAGGGTACTGGAAACACCATATATTTT. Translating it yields CASSQEGTGNTIYF.

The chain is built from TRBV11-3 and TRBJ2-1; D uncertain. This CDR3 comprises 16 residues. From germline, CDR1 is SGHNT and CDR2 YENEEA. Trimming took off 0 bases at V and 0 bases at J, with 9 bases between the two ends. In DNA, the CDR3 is TGTGCCAGCAGCTTAGATTTTCGGAGCTCCTACAATGAGCAGTTCTTC. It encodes CASSLDFRSSYNEQFF.

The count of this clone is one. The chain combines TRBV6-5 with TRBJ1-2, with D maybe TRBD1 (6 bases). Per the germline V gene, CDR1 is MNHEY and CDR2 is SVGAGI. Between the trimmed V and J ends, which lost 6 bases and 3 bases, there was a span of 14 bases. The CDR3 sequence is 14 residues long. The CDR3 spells CASRLDRYDYGYTF. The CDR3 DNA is TGTGCCAGCAGGTTGGACAGATATGACTATGGCTACACCTTC.

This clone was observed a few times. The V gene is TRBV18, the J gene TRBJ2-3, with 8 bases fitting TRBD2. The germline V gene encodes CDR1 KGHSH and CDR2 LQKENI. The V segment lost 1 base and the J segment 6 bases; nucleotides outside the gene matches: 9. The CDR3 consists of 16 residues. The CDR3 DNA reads TGTGCCAGCTCACCACAACTAGCGGATCAAGGGGATACGCAGTATTTT. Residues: CASSPQLADQGDTQYF.

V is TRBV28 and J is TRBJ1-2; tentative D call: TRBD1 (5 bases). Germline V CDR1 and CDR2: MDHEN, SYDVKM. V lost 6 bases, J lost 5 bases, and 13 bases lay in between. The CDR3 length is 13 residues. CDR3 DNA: TGTGCCAGCAGGATGGGGGGGATGTATGGCTACACCTTC. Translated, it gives CASRMGGMYGYTF.

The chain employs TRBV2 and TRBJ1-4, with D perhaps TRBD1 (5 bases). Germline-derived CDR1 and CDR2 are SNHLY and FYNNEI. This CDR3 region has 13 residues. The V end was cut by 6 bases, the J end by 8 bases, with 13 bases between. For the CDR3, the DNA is TGTGCCAGCAGCCGGGACCGGGCAGAAAAACTGTTTTTT. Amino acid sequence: CASSRDRAEKLFF.

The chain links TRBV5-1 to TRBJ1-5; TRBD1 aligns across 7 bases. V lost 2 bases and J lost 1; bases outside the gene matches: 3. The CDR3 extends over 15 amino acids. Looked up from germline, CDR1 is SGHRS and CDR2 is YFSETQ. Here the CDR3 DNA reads TGCGCCAGCAGCTTAGAGGGACAGAGCAATCAGCCCCAGCATTTT. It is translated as CASSLEGQSNQPQHF.

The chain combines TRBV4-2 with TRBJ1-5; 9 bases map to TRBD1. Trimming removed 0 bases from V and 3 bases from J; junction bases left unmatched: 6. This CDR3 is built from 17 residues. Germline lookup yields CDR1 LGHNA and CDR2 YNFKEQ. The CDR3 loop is CASSQESGTGFNQPQHF. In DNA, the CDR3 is TGTGCCAGCAGCCAAGAATCCGGGACAGGGTTCAATCAGCCCCAGCATTTT.

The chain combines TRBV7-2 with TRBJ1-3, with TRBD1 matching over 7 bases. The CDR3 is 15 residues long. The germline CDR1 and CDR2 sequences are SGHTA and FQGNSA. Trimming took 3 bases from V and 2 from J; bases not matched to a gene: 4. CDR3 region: CASSFDRVAGNTIYF. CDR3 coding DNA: TGTGCCAGCAGCTTCGACAGGGTAGCTGGAAACACCATATATTTT.

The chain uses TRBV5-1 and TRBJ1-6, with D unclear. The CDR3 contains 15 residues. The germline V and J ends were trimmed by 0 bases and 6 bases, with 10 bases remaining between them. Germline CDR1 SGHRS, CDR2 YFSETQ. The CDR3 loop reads CASSLGQEVNSPLHF. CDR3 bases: TGCGCCAGCAGCTTGGGACAAGAGGTTAATTCACCCCTCCACTTT.